Shown below are 21 T cell receptor beta chains from a single sample sequenced in a study of STAT5B mutations in CD4+ large granular lymphocyte leukemia. Produced via immunoSEQ multiplex PCR; TCRdb's table is partial and in-frame only. The data show some 40,000 clones, around 86% seen once. Sequencing was performed on CD4+ T cells from blood buffy coats. These receptors were collected from a human donor in good health.

This clone was detected only once. The chain links TRBV30 to TRBJ2-7; tentatively, D is TRBD1 (5 bases). Germline assignment: CDR1 GTSNPN and CDR2 SVGIG (reference sequence). CDR3 size: 12 residues. The V and J ends lost 3 bases and 2 bases respectively, with 8 bases between them. The CDR3 is CAWSRVTYEQYF. The DNA for the CDR3 is TGTGCCTGGAGCAGGGTAACCTACGAGCAGTACTTC.

This clone turned up a few times. The gene calls are TRBV19 and TRBJ2-2, with D unresolved. Germline CDR1 reads LNHDA; CDR2 reads SQIVND (reference sequence). The CDR3 spans 12 residues. Trimming left V 7 bases short and J 1 base short, with 4 bases between. CDR3 DNA sequence: TGTGCCAGTACTAGGAACACCGGGGAGCTGTTTTTT. Protein: CASTRNTGELFF.

The CDR3 sequence is CASSSQGLGTDTQYF. The CDR3 DNA follows: TGTGCCAGCAGTTCACAGGGCCTGGGCACAGATACGCAGTATTTT. The chain recombines TRBV28 with TRBJ2-3; TRBD1 might be the D (6 bases). The CDR3 spans 15 residues. Trimming shortened V by 4 bases and J by 1 base, and 12 bases separated the two germline ends. Germline assignment: CDR1 MDHEN and CDR2 SYDVKM.

This clone showed up just a few times. The chain is built from TRBV18 and TRBJ2-7; D is ambiguous. The V gene's germline CDR1 is KGHSH and CDR2 LQKENI. Trimming removed 4 bases from V and 0 bases from J, with 7 bases in between. There are 13 residues in the CDR3. CDR3 nucleotides: TGTGCCAGCTCACAAGCGTTCTCCTACGAGCAGTACTTC. Its protein product is CASSQAFSYEQYF. Full variable domain (outside the CDR3, taken from reference TRBV18 and TRBJ2-7): NAGVMQNPRHLVRRRGQEARLRCSPMKGHSHVYWYRQLPEEGLKFMVYLQKENIIDESGMPKERFSAEFPKEGPSILRIQQVVRGDSAAYFCASSQAFSYEQYFGPGTRLTVT.

The chain carries TRBV7-2 and TRBJ2-7; 9 nucleotides match TRBD2. This CDR3 is built from 13 residues. After removal of 5 bases from V and 6 bases from J, the junction contained 5 bases not matched to a gene. Germline V gene lookup returns CDR1 SGHTA and CDR2 FQGNSA. CDR3 loop: CASSRVAGVEQYF. The CDR3 coding sequence is TGTGCCAGCAGCCGTGTAGCGGGAGTCGAGCAGTACTTC.

The chain joins TRBV6-9 to TRBJ2-7; D not certain. Germline-derived CDR1 and CDR2 are MNHGY and SVAAGI. The CDR3 consists of 12 residues. Trimming left V 8 bases short and J 5 bases short, with 13 bases between. CDR3 loop: CASLLLDHEQYF. DNA of the CDR3: TGTGCCAGCCTCTTACTGGACCACGAGCAGTACTTC.

This sequence joins TRBV18 and TRBJ2-3; D gene ambiguous. CDR3 length: 15 residues. Germline CDR1 and CDR2: KGHSH and LQKENI. V was pared by 6 bases and J by 0 bases, with 13 bases between. The CDR3 sequence: CASSVGIMSTDTQYF. The CDR3, as DNA: TGTGCCAGCTCGGTAGGAATTATGAGCACAGATACGCAGTATTTT.

V and J are TRBV30 and TRBJ1-1; D may be TRBD1 (6 bases). V lost 4 bases and J 1 base, leaving 13 bases between the germline ends. CDR1 is GTSNPN, CDR2 SVGIG, per germline (reference sequence). CDR3 size: 14 residues. The CDR3 region is CAWTTGTKNTEAFF. Here the CDR3 DNA reads TGTGCCTGGACAACCGGGACAAAGAACACTGAAGCTTTCTTT.

The chain recombines TRBV5-1 with TRBJ1-2; 9 bases match TRBD1. With V trimmed by 4 bases and J by 6 bases, 10 bases remained unmatched. CDR1 and CDR2 (germline): SGHRS, YFSETQ. This CDR3 is built from 15 residues. CDR3 in amino acids: CASSRGGDRAHGYTF. CDR3 in DNA: TGCGCCAGCAGCCGAGGGGGGGACAGGGCCCATGGCTACACCTTC.

This clone is categorized as medium-sized. The V and J genes are TRBV29-1 and TRBJ2-1; D gene ambiguous. V was pared by 4 bases and J by 6 bases, with 10 bases between. The CDR3 contains 12 residues. Germline assignment: CDR1 SQVTM and CDR2 ANQGSEA. The CDR3 region is CSVALMGNEQFF. For the CDR3, the DNA is TGCAGCGTTGCCTTGATGGGCAATGAGCAGTTCTTC.

The chain uses TRBV5-1 and TRBJ2-1, with TRBD2 matching over 9 bases. Looked up from germline, CDR1 is SGHRS and CDR2 is YFSETQ. CDR3 length: 17 residues. The J segment lost 4 bases and the V segment lost 5 bases, leaving 13 bases of the junction unmatched. CDR3 bases: TGCGCCAGCAGTCCCCCTCCTGGGACTAGCCCGTACAATGAGCAGTTCTTC. As protein: CASSPPPGTSPYNEQFF.

This rearrangement joins TRBV27 to TRBJ2-5; 7 bases are a match to TRBD2. The germline CDR1 and CDR2 sequences are MNHEY and SMNVEV (reference sequence). V lost 8 bases and J lost 3; bases outside the gene matches: 12. This CDR3 has 15 residues. The CDR3 DNA is TGTGCCAGCGCTAGGGGCCGGCTAGCGGAAGAGACCCAGTACTTC. It encodes CASARGRLAEETQYF.

The chain joins TRBV29-1 to TRBJ2-7, with D hard to call. There are 14 residues in the CDR3. Trimming removed 1 base at V and 2 bases at J, with 12 bases between. Germline CDR1 and CDR2: SQVTM and ANQGSEA. The CDR3 DNA follows: TGCAGCGTTGAAGTGGCTGAGAAACCCTACGAGCAGTACTTC. Its protein is CSVEVAEKPYEQYF.

The chain has TRBV10-3 and TRBJ2-7, with D possibly matching TRBD1 (6 bases). This CDR3 region has 15 residues. The germline gives CDR1 ENHRY, CDR2 SYGVKD. V was trimmed by 9 bases and J by 7 bases, leaving 25 bases between them. The CDR3 DNA is TGTGCCATAGCGCTTGGATCGGACAGAGCTTGGGAGCAGTACTTC. It specifies CAIALGSDRAWEQYF.

The chain recombines TRBV6-1 with TRBJ1-5, with D perhaps TRBD1 (5 bases). The CDR3 spans 13 residues. V was clipped by 7 bases and J by 5 bases, with 12 bases between them. Germline-derived CDR1 and CDR2 are MNHNS and SASEGT. The CDR3 DNA reads TGTGCCAGCATCGGGACCCTTGATCAGCCCCAGCATTTT. This translates into CASIGTLDQPQHF.

This sequence joins TRBV5-5 and TRBJ2-1; D remains unclear. The CDR3 runs 14 residues. With 0 bases removed from V and 10 bases from J, the gap between germline ends came to 14 bases. CDR1 and CDR2 (germline): SGHKS, YYEKEE (reference sequence). The CDR3 DNA sequence: TGTGCCAGCAGCTTGGGGTACCTACCAACCGAGCAGTTCTTC. It yields the protein CASSLGYLPTEQFF.

V gene TRBV6-5 combines with J gene TRBJ2-5, with TRBD1 as a possible D gene (5 bases). V dropped 2 bases and J dropped 1 base, with 5 bases sitting between them. Per the germline V gene, CDR1 is MNHEY and CDR2 is SVGAGI. The CDR3 spans 13 residues. CDR3 nucleotides: TGTGCCAGCAGTTACAGGGGCCAAGAGACCCAGTACTTC. It specifies CASSYRGQETQYF.

V gene TRBV21-1 combines with J gene TRBJ1-2; the table calls TRBD1, which could not be checked here. TRBV21-1 constitutes a pseudogene. The CDR3 contains 17 residues. DNA of the CDR3: TGTGCCAGCACCCTCTACCGGGACAGGGCCGATGGTTATGGCTACACCTTC. Translated: CASTLYRDRADGYGYTF.

CDR3 DNA: TGTGCCACCAGCAGAGATATCGGGGGTAACTATGGCTACACCTTC. Protein sequence: CATSRDIGGNYGYTF. The chain uses TRBV15 and TRBJ1-2, with D perhaps matching TRBD1 (5 bases). CDR3 length equals 15 residues. The germline V gene has CDR1 LNHNV and CDR2 YYDKDF (reference sequence). Trimming pared 0 bases from V and 1 base from J, leaving 9 bases between.

The gene calls are TRBV15 and TRBJ2-3; TRBD1 might be the D (6 bases). Germline loops: CDR1 LNHNV, CDR2 YYDKDF (reference sequence). V lost 0 bases, J lost 2 bases, and 12 bases lay in between. CDR3 length equals 16 residues. The CDR3 protein is CATSRDRTATTDTQYF. The DNA of the CDR3 is TGTGCCACCAGCAGAGATCGGACAGCTACCACAGATACGCAGTATTTT.

V gene TRBV11-3 combines with J gene TRBJ2-1; 7 bases line up with TRBD1. The CDR3 has 13 residues. Germline-derived CDR1 and CDR2 are SGHNT and YENEEA. Trimming took 9 bases from V and 9 from J; bases not matched to a gene: 11. CDR3 loop: CASSRDSQAEQFF. CDR3 bases: TGTGCCAGTAGTCGGGACAGTCAAGCTGAGCAGTTCTTC.